What follows are 9 T cell receptor beta chains derived from one specimen sequenced in a study of brain T cells in children with intractable seizures. The time point is: blood from clinic visit 5 months post-surgery; TSC patient then seizure free. Sequencing was performed with immunoSEQ multiplex PCR; in TCRdb, only in-frame clones are kept and a portion is missing. The sample lists hundreds of thousands of clones, 93% occurring once. The sequenced sample was peripheral blood, obtained 5 to 6 months after surgery. These receptor sequences come from a boy younger than two with tuberous sclerosis and intractable seizures.

V is TRBV7-2 and J is TRBJ1-1; D is ambiguous. The CDR3 sequence is 14 residues long. Germline lookup yields CDR1 SGHTA and CDR2 FQGNSA. Trimming left V 5 bases short and J 4 bases short, with 14 bases between. CDR3 sequence (DNA): TGTGCCAGCAGCATTAGTATATTTGGCACTGAAGCTTTCTTT. Protein sequence: CASSISIFGTEAFF.

This sequence joins TRBV6-6 and TRBJ1-5, with a tentative D call TRBD1 (5 bases). V was shortened by 6 bases and J by 1 base, with 10 bases between the two germline ends. This CDR3 spans 14 amino acids. Germline V gives CDR1 MNHNY, CDR2 SVGAGI (reference sequence). The CDR3 is CASRPDRSNQPQHF. The CDR3 nucleotides are TGTGCCAGCAGACCTGACAGAAGCAATCAGCCCCAGCATTTT.

This chain uses TRBV18 with TRBJ2-7; tentative D call: TRBD1 (6 bases). V was trimmed by 4 bases and J by 3 bases, leaving 16 bases between them. Germline V CDR1 and CDR2: KGHSH, LQKENI. This CDR3 region has 15 residues. The CDR3 sequence is CASSQSGTPIYEQYF. In DNA form, the CDR3 reads TGTGCCAGCTCACAGTCCGGGACACCTATCTACGAGCAGTACTTC.

This chain connects TRBV6-5 to TRBJ2-2; D remains ambiguous. The CDR3 is 12 residues long. Germline V gene lookup returns CDR1 MNHEY and CDR2 SVGAGI. V was shortened by 8 bases and J by 6 bases, with 10 bases between the two germline ends. The CDR3 loop is CASGDWAGELFF. In DNA, the CDR3 is TGTGCCAGCGGGGATTGGGCCGGGGAGCTGTTTTTT.

The J gene is TRBJ2-1, the V gene TRBV4-1; TRBD2 might be the D (5 bases). Trimming pared 2 bases from V and 5 bases from J, leaving 19 bases between. The CDR3 extends over 17 amino acids. Germline CDR1 is MGHRA and CDR2 is YSYEKL. The CDR3 nucleotides read TGCGCCAGCAGCCAACCGCAAGCGGTCACGCAACACAATGAGCAGTTCTTC. Its translation: CASSQPQAVTQHNEQFF.

The gene calls are TRBV6-5 and TRBJ1-2; D is possibly TRBD1 (5 bases). This CDR3 contains 15 residues. Trimming shortened V by 6 bases and J by 2 bases, and 16 bases separated the two germline ends. Looked up from germline, CDR1 is MNHEY and CDR2 is SVGAGI. The chain's CDR3 is CASSPPQGVNYGYTF. The CDR3 bases are TGTGCCAGCAGCCCCCCGCAGGGAGTAAACTATGGCTACACCTTC.

The chain uses TRBV11-2 and TRBJ2-6; 9 bases are shared with TRBD1. The V segment lost 3 bases and the J segment 2 bases; nucleotides outside the gene matches: 11. The V gene's germline CDR1 is SGHAT and CDR2 FQNNGV. The CDR3 is 19 amino acids. This chain's CDR3 is CASSFVPGQGSPGANVLTF. For the CDR3, the DNA is TGTGCCAGCAGCTTCGTACCGGGACAGGGATCCCCTGGGGCCAACGTCCTGACTTTC.

This clone was found a few times. The gene calls are TRBV13 and TRBJ2-7, with TRBD2 matching over 8 bases. This CDR3 comprises 17 residues. Losses at the gene ends were 1 base for V and 6 bases for J; bases not matched to a gene: 14. The V gene's germline CDR1 is PRHDT and CDR2 FYEKMQ (reference sequence). The CDR3 reads CASSLAPGGPVYAEQYF. The DNA of the CDR3 is TGTGCCAGCAGCTTAGCCCCGGGGGGGCCGGTATACGCCGAGCAGTACTTC.

V gene TRBV7-9 combines with J gene TRBJ2-3, with 10 positions matching TRBD2. Per germline, CDR1 SEHNR and CDR2 FQNEAQ (reference sequence). This CDR3 contains 18 residues. With 1 base clipped from V and 5 bases from J, the junction kept 12 bases outside the gene matches. The CDR3 here is CASSLVWNSGGQRDTQYF. DNA of the CDR3: TGTGCCAGCAGCTTAGTATGGAATAGCGGGGGGCAAAGAGATACGCAGTATTTT.